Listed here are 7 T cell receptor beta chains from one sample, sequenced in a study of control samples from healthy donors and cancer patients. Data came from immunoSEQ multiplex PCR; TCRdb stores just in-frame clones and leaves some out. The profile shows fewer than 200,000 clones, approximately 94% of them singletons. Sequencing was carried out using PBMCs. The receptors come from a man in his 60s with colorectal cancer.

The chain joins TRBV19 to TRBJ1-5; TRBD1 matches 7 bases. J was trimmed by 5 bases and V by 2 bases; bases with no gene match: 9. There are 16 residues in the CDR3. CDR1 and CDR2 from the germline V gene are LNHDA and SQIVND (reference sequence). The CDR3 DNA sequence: TGTGCCAGTAGTATACTTCAGGGGGTGGGCCATCAGCCCCAGCATTTT. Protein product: CASSILQGVGHQPQHF.

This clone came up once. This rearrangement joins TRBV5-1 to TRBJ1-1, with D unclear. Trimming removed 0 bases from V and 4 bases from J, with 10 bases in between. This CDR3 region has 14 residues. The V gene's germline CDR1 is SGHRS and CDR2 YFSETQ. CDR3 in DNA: TGCGCCAGCAGCTTGGGGGTGGCCGGCACTGAAGCTTTCTTT. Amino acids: CASSLGVAGTEAFF.

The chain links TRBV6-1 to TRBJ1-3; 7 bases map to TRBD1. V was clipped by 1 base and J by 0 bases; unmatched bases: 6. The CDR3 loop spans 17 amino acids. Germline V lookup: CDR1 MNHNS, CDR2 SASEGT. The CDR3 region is CASSEGGRGLSGNTIYF. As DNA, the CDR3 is TGTGCCAGCAGTGAAGGGGGGAGGGGGCTCTCTGGAAACACCATATATTTT.

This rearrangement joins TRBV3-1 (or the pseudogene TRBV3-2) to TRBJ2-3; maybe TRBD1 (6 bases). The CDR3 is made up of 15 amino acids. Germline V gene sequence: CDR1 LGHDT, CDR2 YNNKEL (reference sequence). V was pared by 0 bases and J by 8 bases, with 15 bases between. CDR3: CASSQDRRLGGTQYF. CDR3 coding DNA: TGTGCCAGCAGCCAAGATCGAAGGTTAGGGGGTACGCAGTATTTT.

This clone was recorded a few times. The CDR3 sequence is CASSVTDTQYF. The CDR3 DNA reads TGTGCCAGCAGCGTTACAGATACGCAGTATTTT. The chain links TRBV7-9 to TRBJ2-3; D unclear. Deletions cut 5 bases from V and 3 bases from J, with 3 bases between. CDR3 length equals 11 residues. Germline V gene lookup returns CDR1 SEHNR and CDR2 FQNEAQ (reference sequence). Using reference TRBV7-9 and TRBJ2-3 for the parts outside the CDR3, the full variable domain is DTGVSQNPRHKITKRGQNVTFRCDPISEHNRLYWYRQTLGQGPEFLTYFQNEAQLEKSRLLSDRFSAERPKGSFSTLEIQRTEQGDSAMYLCASSVTDTQYFGPGTRLTVL.

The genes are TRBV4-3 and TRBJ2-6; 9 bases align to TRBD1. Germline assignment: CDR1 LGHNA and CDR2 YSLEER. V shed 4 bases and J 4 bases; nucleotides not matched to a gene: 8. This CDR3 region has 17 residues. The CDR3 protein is CASSPGQGRAGANVLTF. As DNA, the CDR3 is TGCGCCAGCAGCCCCGGACAGGGGAGAGCCGGGGCCAACGTCCTGACTTTC.

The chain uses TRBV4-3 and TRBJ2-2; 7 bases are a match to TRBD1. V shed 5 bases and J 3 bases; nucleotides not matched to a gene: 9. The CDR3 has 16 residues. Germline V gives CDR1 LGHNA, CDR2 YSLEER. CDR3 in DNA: TGCGCCAGCAGCAGGAACAGGGGCCAGGACACCGGGGAGCTGTTTTTT. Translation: CASSRNRGQDTGELFF.